Listed below are T cell receptor beta chains from one sample, sequenced in a study of PD-L1 blockade in urothelial cancer. TCRdb's copy holds only in-frame clones and misses some; the assay was immunoSEQ multiplex PCR. Of around 110,000 clones in the sample, around 89% were seen once. The sample in question was PBMCs, obtained around atezolizumab (anti-PD-L1) treatment. The receptor source for this set is a man aged 55 to 70 with urothelial cancer. Each CDR3 is given with its conserved first and last residue. A D gene is named only where the DNA matches it firmly. Clone size is not always given. Where it is, it says once, few, many or a class for expanded clones.

j_gene	v_gene	abundance	d_gene	CDR3aa	CDR3nt
TRBJ2-7	TRBV19	-	TRBD1	CASQDRGRDYSYEQYF	TGTGCCAGTCAGGACAGGGGGCGGGACTATTCCTACGAGCAGTACTTC
TRBJ2-7	TRBV2	-	TRBD1	CASSEAMGQGVSGIPEQYF	TGTGCCAGCAGTGAAGCAATGGGACAGGGGGTTTCGGGGATTCCGGAGCAGTACTTC
TRBJ1-1	TRBV19	many	-	CASSMTFGAFF	TGTGCCAGTAGTATGACTTTTGGCGCTTTCTTT
TRBJ1-2	TRBV5-4	-	-	CASSSTPQGNYGYTF	TGTGCCAGCAGCTCTACACCGCAGGGCAACTATGGCTACACCTTC
TRBJ1-4	TRBV2	-	TRBD1	CASSYQGDNEKLFF	TGTGCCAGCAGTTATCAGGGGGATAATGAAAAACTGTTTTTT
TRBJ1-1	TRBV5-4	once	TRBD1	CASSPQGAGEAFF	TGTGCCAGCAGCCCCCAGGGGGCCGGTGAAGCTTTCTTT
TRBJ1-4	TRBV18	-	-	CASSPRIGGEKLFF	TGTGCCAGCTCACCCCGAATCGGAGGTGAAAAACTGTTTTTT
TRBJ1-1	TRBV27	-	TRBD1	CASSLQGARGTEAFF	TGTGCCAGCAGTCTACAGGGGGCGAGGGGCACTGAAGCTTTCTTT
TRBJ1-5	TRBV27	-	-	CASSPWGGDQPQHF	TGTGCCAGCAGTCCATGGGGGGGTGATCAGCCCCAGCATTTT
TRBJ1-2	TRBV13	-	TRBD1	CASSGGTDWDYGYTF	TGTGCCAGCAGCGGTGGGACAGACTGGGATTATGGCTACACCTTC